A selection of T cell receptor beta chains follows, all from one sample in a study of T cell clones after liver transplantation. Some clones are missing from TCRdb's copy, which holds only in-frame ones; the method was immunoSEQ multiplex PCR. The sample records 93,000 or so clones, approximately 79% being singletons. The sample in question was CD4+ T cells from blood, obtained approximately 50 months after liver transplant. The receptors shown here come from a human patient who received a liver transplant. Certain T cells may be donor cells from the graft. Both conserved end residues are part of each CDR3. A D gene is named only where the DNA matches it firmly. Some rows have no size entry. The others give once, few or many, or a class for an expanded clone.

CDR3aa	CDR3nt	d_gene	v_gene	j_gene	abundance
CASSLVLAGDGGVTQYF	TGTGCCAGCAGCTTAGTTCTAGCGGGGGATGGGGGGGTGACCCAGTACTTC	TRBD2	TRBV11-2	TRBJ2-5	.
CASRRTGDQPQHF	TGTGCCAGCAGAAGGACAGGGGATCAGCCCCAGCATTTT	TRBD1	TRBV6-5	TRBJ1-5	.
CASSVGLGGVGLAGGTDTQYF	TGTGCCAGCAGCGTAGGATTAGGTGGTGTGGGACTAGCGGGGGGTACAGATACGCAGTATTTT	TRBD2	TRBV9	TRBJ2-3	.
CASSANYGYTF	TGTGCCAGCAGCGCAAACTATGGCTACACCTTC	.	TRBV5-5	TRBJ1-2	.
CASSLMIGEQFF	TGTGCCAGCAGCCTTATGATAGGGGAGCAGTTCTTC	.	TRBV7-3	TRBJ2-1	once
CASSRGGGRGRSTGELFF	TGTGCCAGCAGCAGGGGTGGGGGCCGCGGCCGGAGCACCGGGGAGCTGTTTTTT	.	TRBV25-1	TRBJ2-2	.
CASSKQRYGYTF	TGTGCCAGCAGTAAACAGCGATACGGCTACACCTTC	.	TRBV28	TRBJ1-2	.
CATHLLRGNTGELFF	TGTGCCACCCACCTCCTCCGGGGTAACACCGGGGAGCTGTTTTTT	.	TRBV6-5	TRBJ2-2	.
CASSLGPGLNEKLFF	TGTGCCAGCTCACTCGGTCCGGGCCTTAATGAAAAACTGTTTTTT	.	TRBV18	TRBJ1-4	.
CASSHGQVGNEQYF	TGTGCCAGCAGCCATGGACAGGTTGGGAACGAGCAGTACTTC	TRBD1	TRBV5-6	TRBJ2-7	.
CASSIPNAGANVLTF	TGTGCCAGTAGTATACCCAACGCTGGGGCCAACGTCCTGACTTTC	.	TRBV19	TRBJ2-6	.
CASTPDGSRQPQHF	TGTGCCAGCACCCCGGACGGGTCCAGGCAGCCCCAGCATTTT	.	TRBV5-5	TRBJ1-5	.
CASSTTRRAEQFF	TGTGCCAGCTCGACAACTAGGAGGGCTGAGCAGTTCTTC	.	TRBV19	TRBJ2-1	.
CAWRGYYGYTF	TGTGCCTGGAGGGGCTACTATGGCTACACCTTC	.	TRBV30	TRBJ1-2	.
CASRGRPEAFF	TGTGCCAGCAGAGGTAGGCCTGAAGCTTTCTTT	.	TRBV28	TRBJ1-1	few
CASSVLGQGTDEQYF	TGTGCCAGCAGCGTTCTCGGACAGGGCACTGACGAGCAGTACTTC	TRBD1	TRBV9	TRBJ2-7	.
CASSYPGYGYTF	TGTGCCAGCAGTTACCCGGGGTATGGCTACACCTTC	.	TRBV6-5	TRBJ1-2	.
CASMGVIAGAYEQYF	TGTGCCAGCATGGGGGTAATAGCGGGAGCCTACGAGCAGTACTTC	TRBD2	TRBV28	TRBJ2-7	once
CASSPEAVSYNEQFF	TGTGCCAGCAGCCCCGAGGCAGTCTCCTACAATGAGCAGTTCTTC	.	TRBV5-4	TRBJ2-1	.
CASRQTGDPVWSTDTQYF	TGTGCCAGCAGGCAGACAGGGGACCCCGTCTGGTCCACAGATACGCAGTATTTT	TRBD1	TRBV28	TRBJ2-3	.
CASSQEPGQEYEQYF	TGCGCCAGCAGCCAAGAACCGGGACAAGAATACGAGCAGTACTTC	.	TRBV4-3	TRBJ2-7	.
CACKRQAGANVLTF	TGTGCCTGCAAAAGACAGGCTGGGGCCAACGTCCTGACTTTC	.	TRBV6-1	TRBJ2-6	.
CASSPGLATLRDF	TGTGCCAGCAGTCCGGGACTAGCGACGCTCAGGGACTTC	TRBD2	TRBV6-5	TRBJ2-5	.
CASHPRGRETQYF	TGTGCCAGCCACCCCAGGGGAAGGGAGACCCAGTACTTC	.	TRBV25-1	TRBJ2-5	.
CASRAGMNTEAFF	TGTGCCAGCAGAGCCGGAATGAACACTGAAGCTTTCTTT	.	TRBV5-6	TRBJ1-1	few